Listed below are T cell receptor beta chains from one sample, sequenced in a study of cytomegalovirus exposure and HLA in healthy donors. Assay used: immunoSEQ multiplex PCR; TCRdb lists only in-frame clones, some missing. With about 210,000 clones in the sample, the ten largest clones hold about 1%. Source material: PBMCs. Receptors originate from a woman in her thirties in good health and CMV-seropositive. CDR3s include the opening cysteine and the closing phenylalanine or tryptophan. The D gene is left open where the match is weak.

TRBJ2-1 TRBD2 TRBV29-1 CSVDLAGGYEQFF TGCAGCGTTGACCTAGCGGGAGGCTATGAGCAGTTCTTC
TRBJ2-1 - TRBV5-1 CASSLAPGNEQFF TGCGCCAGCAGCTTGGCCCCCGGCAATGAGCAGTTCTTC
TRBJ2-2 TRBD2 TRBV7-9 CASSYGTSGGGTGELFF TGTGCCAGCAGCTACGGGACTAGCGGAGGTGGCACCGGGGAGCTGTTTTTT
TRBJ1-6 TRBD1 TRBV27 CASSGQGSSPLHF TGTGCCAGCAGTGGACAGGGTTCCTCACCCCTCCACTTT
TRBJ1-2 TRBD1 TRBV6-5 CASSYSIAGGYGYTF TGTGCCAGCAGTTACTCGATTGCAGGGGGCTATGGCTACACCTTC
TRBJ2-7 TRBD1 TRBV30 CAWGTDSYEQYF TGTGCCTGGGGGACAGACTCCTACGAGCAGTACTTC
TRBJ1-2 - TRBV28 CASSLGGMGGYTF TGTGCCAGCAGTTTGGGGGGGATGGGGGGCTACACCTTC
TRBJ1-5 TRBD1 TRBV6-1 CASSDSAGTGSNQPQHF TGTGCCAGCAGTGATTCGGCCGGGACAGGGTCCAATCAGCCCCAGCATTTT
TRBJ1-6 TRBD1 TRBV27 CASSLYGQGYSPLHF TGTGCCAGCAGTTTATACGGACAGGGGTATTCACCCCTCCACTTT
TRBJ1-1 - TRBV7-7 CASSLERNTEAFF TGTGCCAGCAGCTTAGAGCGGAACACTGAAGCTTTCTTT
TRBJ1-3 - TRBV7-9 CASSLGSGLSSGNTIYF TGTGCCAGCAGCTTAGGTTCAGGACTGAGCTCTGGAAACACCATATATTTT
TRBJ1-1 - TRBV11-2 CASSLYPGFDTEAFF TGTGCCAGCAGCTTATACCCAGGGTTCGACACTGAAGCTTTCTTT
TRBJ2-1 - TRBV6-5 CASTPGLTNTYEQFF TGTGCCAGCACCCCAGGACTGACAAATACCTATGAGCAGTTCTTC
TRBJ2-5 TRBD2 TRBV5-1 CASSSKRGGLVREETQYF TGCGCCAGCAGTTCAAAGCGGGGGGGCCTAGTGCGGGAAGAGACCCAGTACTTC
TRBJ2-2 TRBD1 TRBV5-1 CASSSPRDRVAPDTGELFF TGCGCCAGCAGCTCCCCTCGGGACAGGGTGGCTCCCGATACCGGGGAGCTGTTTTTT
TRBJ1-1 - TRBV2 CASNTMGATEAFF TGTGCCAGCAACACCATGGGGGCCACTGAAGCTTTCTTT
TRBJ1-2 - TRBV12-1 CASSCSRVNYGYTF TGTGCCAGCAGCTGCTCGAGGGTAAACTATGGCTACACCTTC
TRBJ1-1 - TRBV4-1 CASSPVDRNTEAFF TGCGCCAGCAGCCCCGTCGACAGGAACACTGAAGCTTTCTTT
TRBJ1-5 - TRBV28 CASSSFRSNSNQPQHF TGTGCCAGCAGTTCCTTTCGTAGTAATAGCAATCAGCCCCAGCATTTT
TRBJ1-2 TRBD1 TRBV5-5 CASSLTWDRVNGYTF TGTGCCAGCAGCTTGACCTGGGACAGGGTCAATGGCTACACCTTC
TRBJ2-3 TRBD2 TRBV10-3 CAISDNGGGGPDTQYF TGTGCCATCAGTGATAATGGCGGGGGAGGCCCAGATACGCAGTATTTT
TRBJ1-3 - TRBV5-1 CASSPTLGGVYSGNTIYF TGCGCCAGCAGCCCAACACTTGGGGGGGTTTACTCTGGAAACACCATATATTTT
TRBJ2-5 - TRBV6-5 CASSSSQVLQETQYF TGTGCCAGCAGTTCCTCACAGGTGTTACAAGAGACCCAGTACTTC
TRBJ2-3 TRBD2 TRBV27 CASSFVAGALSTDTQYF TGTGCCAGCAGTTTTGTAGCGGGAGCGCTTAGCACAGATACGCAGTATTTT
TRBJ1-3 - TRBV18 CASSPRAATVGNTIYF TGTGCCAGCTCACCACGGGCAGCCACCGTCGGAAACACCATATATTTT
TRBJ2-2 TRBD2 TRBV7-2 CASSLGLAGERTGELFF TGTGCCAGCAGCTTAGGACTAGCGGGAGAGCGCACCGGGGAGCTGTTTTTT
TRBJ1-5 TRBD1 TRBV6-6 CASSSTGGDQPQHF TGTGCCAGCAGTTCTACAGGGGGCGATCAGCCCCAGCATTTT
TRBJ2-3 TRBD1 TRBV6-5 CASSYSGTGGWDTQYF TGTGCCAGCAGTTACTCAGGGACAGGGGGTTGGGATACGCAGTATTTT
TRBJ1-1 - TRBV19 CASSMGTLNTEAFF TGTGCCAGTAGTATGGGGACACTGAACACTGAAGCTTTCTTT
TRBJ1-5 TRBD1 TRBV2 CASSGQGGGPQHF TGTGCCAGCAGTGGTCAGGGGGGAGGGCCCCAGCATTTT
TRBJ1-2 TRBD1 TRBV5-8 CASSLSDRGYYGYTF TGTGCCAGCAGCTTGAGCGACAGGGGGTACTATGGCTACACCTTC
TRBJ2-7 - TRBV6-1 CASSSQRGIYEQYF TGTGCCAGCAGTTCGCAAAGAGGGATCTACGAGCAGTACTTC
TRBJ2-3 - TRBV6-4 CASSASGKRDTQYF TGTGCCAGCAGTGCCTCCGGGAAGCGAGATACGCAGTATTTT
TRBJ1-4 TRBD1 TRBV5-1 CASSLAGQGVKLFF TGCGCCAGCAGCTTGGCCGGACAGGGGGTAAAACTGTTTTTT
TRBJ2-5 TRBD2 TRBV10-3 CAISGTSGQETQYF TGTGCCATCAGTGGCACTAGCGGGCAAGAGACCCAGTACTTC
TRBJ2-3 - TRBV28 CASLLPPTDTQYF TGTGCCAGCTTACTACCCCCCACAGATACGCAGTATTTT
TRBJ2-7 TRBD2 TRBV29-1 CSVEGLAGSYEQYF TGCAGCGTTGAGGGACTAGCGGGGAGCTACGAGCAGTACTTC
TRBJ2-1 - TRBV5-1 CASSLASHSDEQFF TGCGCCAGCAGCTTGGCCTCTCATAGTGATGAGCAGTTCTTC
TRBJ2-2 TRBD1 TRBV6-1 CASRAQGAGTGELFF TGTGCCAGCAGGGCACAGGGGGCAGGCACCGGGGAGCTGTTTTTT
TRBJ2-5 - TRBV2 CASSGLAGETQYF TGTGCCAGCTCGGGATTAGCCGGGGAGACCCAGTACTTC
TRBJ2-3 TRBD2 TRBV5-8 CASSLERGARDTQYF TGTGCCAGCAGCTTGGAGCGGGGGGCCCGGGATACGCAGTATTTT
TRBJ2-7 - TRBV4-1 CASSQVFRGVRRYEQYF TGCGCCAGCAGCCAAGTATTCAGGGGGGTAAGGCGCTACGAGCAGTACTTC
TRBJ2-6 - TRBV19 CASNSRSSGANVLTF TGTGCCAGTAATTCCAGATCCTCTGGGGCCAACGTCCTGACTTTC
TRBJ2-2 - TRBV10-3 CAISSTGNTGELFF TGTGCCATCAGCTCTACAGGGAACACCGGGGAGCTGTTTTTT
TRBJ2-5 - TRBV5-1 CASSFGGGQETQYF TGCGCCAGCAGCTTTGGGGGAGGCCAAGAGACCCAGTACTTC